The 18 T cell receptor beta chains below come from one sample, sequenced in a study of shared clonotypes between healthy human individuals. Profiling relied on immunoSEQ multiplex PCR, and the TCRdb table lists in-frame clones only, not all of them. Here the sample spans 2 million to 2.5 million clones, 80% to 95% being singletons. The material sequenced was naive CD4+ T cells from PBMCs. Indicated subset: CD45RA+ positively selected. Receptor source: a man aged 18 to 29 in good health. Some clones in this sample may be carry-over from other donors' samples.

The gene calls are TRBV4-1 and TRBJ1-5; a weak D match, TRBD1 (6 bases). V lost 0 bases and J lost 2, with 11 bases in between. The germline gives CDR1 MGHRA, CDR2 YSYEKL. The CDR3 is made up of 16 amino acids. The CDR3 DNA sequence: TGCGCCAGCAGCCAAGATCCGGCAGGGGGCAATCAGCCCCAGCATTTT. Protein product: CASSQDPAGGNQPQHF.

The V gene is TRBV6-6, the J gene TRBJ2-7; D remains ambiguous. The CDR3 runs 15 residues. Trimming removed 2 bases from V and 2 bases from J, with 13 bases in between. Per the germline V gene, CDR1 is MNHNY and CDR2 is SVGAGI (reference sequence). The CDR3 here is CASSYAADHPYEQYF. The DNA for the CDR3 is TGTGCCAGCAGTTACGCGGCAGACCACCCCTACGAGCAGTACTTC.

The rearrangement joins TRBV29-1 to TRBJ2-7; 9 bases are shared with TRBD2. CDR1 and CDR2 (germline): SQVTM, ANQGSEA. The length of the CDR3 is 13 residues. Here the CDR3 reads CSAVLGLAYEQYF. The CDR3 DNA follows: TGCAGTGCTGTATTGGGACTAGCTTACGAGCAGTACTTC.

The chain recombines TRBV2 with TRBJ1-1; D unclear. This CDR3 has 13 residues. Germline values: CDR1 SNHLY, CDR2 FYNNEI. Trimming removed 10 bases at V and 8 bases at J, with 20 bases between. The CDR3: CATLRVAAGEAFF. The CDR3 DNA is TGTGCCACCCTGCGAGTAGCGGCAGGAGAAGCTTTCTTT.

This clone was counted a single time. The chain has TRBV7-2 and TRBJ2-7; no reliable D call. The length of the CDR3 is 13 residues. Germline assignment: CDR1 SGHTA and CDR2 FQGNSA. Trimming took 5 bases from V and 9 from J, leaving 17 bases between them. The CDR3 sequence: CASSPVVQSGQYF. Here the CDR3 DNA reads TGTGCCAGCAGCCCCGTGGTTCAGTCCGGGCAGTACTTC.

Notes on this clone: The same CDR3 arises from other DNA sequences in this sample as well. The genes are TRBV5-1 and TRBJ1-5; unclear D gene. The length of the CDR3 is 13 residues. V lost 3 bases to trimming and J lost 1 base, with 5 bases between them. Germline CDR1 SGHRS, CDR2 YFSETQ. The CDR3 nucleotides read TGCGCCAGCAGCTCGGGCAGCAATCAGCCCCAGCATTTT. Protein product: CASSSGSNQPQHF.

The V gene is TRBV11-2, the J gene TRBJ2-7; 11 positions agree with TRBD2. The CDR3 totals 15 residues. In germline, CDR1 is SGHAT, CDR2 FQNNGV. Trimming at V came to 6 bases and at J to 7 bases, leaving 11 bases not matched to a gene. DNA for the CDR3: TGTGCCAGCAGACCGACTAGCGGGGCCTTGGGAGAGCAGTACTTC. Residues: CASRPTSGALGEQYF.

Concerning this clone: Other DNA sequences in this sample translate to the same CDR3. This rearrangement joins TRBV9 to TRBJ1-2; D remains unclear. Germline V gene sequence: CDR1 SGDLS, CDR2 YYNGEE. This CDR3 has 12 residues. V was pared by 0 bases and J by 3 bases, with 3 bases between. The CDR3 reads CASSVGDYGYTF. The CDR3 DNA follows: TGTGCCAGCAGCGTAGGCGACTATGGCTACACCTTC.

The V call is TRBV23-1, the J call TRBJ2-3; D unclear. TRBV23-1 is labeled an ORF, and its function is uncertain. Trimming took 4 bases from V and 2 from J, leaving 1 base between them. The CDR3 contains 11 residues. CDR3 sequence reads: CASSLTDTQYF. The DNA for the CDR3 is TGCGCCAGCAGTCTCACAGATACGCAGTATTTT.

This clone was detected once. The chain uses TRBV15 and TRBJ1-1; 8 bases align to TRBD1. The CDR3 contains 15 residues. The V gene end was trimmed by 3 bases and the J gene end by 6 bases; junction bases not matched to a gene: 9. Germline V lookup: CDR1 LNHNV, CDR2 YYDKDF (reference sequence). The CDR3, as DNA: TGTGCCACCAGCAGCTACCGACAGGGGAAGGCTGAAGCTTTCTTT. This gives the protein CATSSYRQGKAEAFF. Using reference TRBV15 and TRBJ1-1 for the parts outside the CDR3, the full variable domain is DAMVIQNPRYQVTQFGKPVTLSCSQTLNHNVMYWYQQKSSQAPKLLFHYYDKDFNNEADTPDNFQSRRPNTSFCFLDIRSPGLGDTAMYLCATSSYRQGKAEAFFGQGTRLTVV.

The table lists this clone with a few counts. The sample carries other DNA sequences with the same CDR3. This chain joins TRBV6-5 and TRBJ1-1; D is perhaps TRBD1 (6 bases). Trimming pared 0 bases from V and 1 base from J, leaving 6 bases between. This CDR3 has 14 amino acids. Germline assignment: CDR1 MNHEY and CDR2 SVGAGI. The CDR3, as DNA: TGTGCCAGCAGTTACTCGACAGGGAACACTGAAGCTTTCTTT. Amino acid sequence: CASSYSTGNTEAFF.

The chain is built from TRBV5-1 and TRBJ2-7; 9 nucleotides line up with TRBD2. CDR1 is SGHRS and CDR2 is YFSETQ in the germline V gene. V shed 0 bases, J shed 0 bases, and the junction held 4 bases outside the gene matches. This CDR3 contains 16 residues. CDR3 DNA sequence: TGCGCCAGCAGCTTGGGGTCTAGCGGGAACTCCTACGAGCAGTACTTC. Translating gives CASSLGSSGNSYEQYF.

The chain is built from TRBV9 and TRBJ1-5; 8 bases map to TRBD1. CDR3 length: 15 amino acids. Per the germline V gene, CDR1 is SGDLS and CDR2 is YYNGEE. V gave up 2 bases and J gave up 4 bases; unmatched junction bases: 5. As DNA, the CDR3 is TGTGCCAGCAGCGTGTCAGGACAGGGAAATCAGCCCCAGCATTTT. As protein: CASSVSGQGNQPQHF.

This clone appeared a single time. Distinct nucleotide sequences in the sample also encode this CDR3. The chain recombines TRBV6-5 with TRBJ2-5, with a tentative D call TRBD1 (6 bases). This CDR3 spans 14 amino acids. Trimming pared 0 bases from V and 2 bases from J, leaving 7 bases between. The germline gives CDR1 MNHEY, CDR2 SVGAGI. CDR3 coding DNA: TGTGCCAGCAGTTACTCGGGGACACAAGAGACCCAGTACTTC. Translation gives CASSYSGTQETQYF.

This chain uses TRBV6-5 with TRBJ1-2; 7 bases line up with TRBD1. The CDR3 length is 13 residues. Germline CDR1 MNHEY, CDR2 SVGAGI. The ends lost 2 bases at V and 4 bases at J; junction bases unmatched: 1. CDR3 protein: CASSYRTGYGYTF. The DNA of the CDR3 is TGTGCCAGCAGTTACCGGACAGGCTATGGCTACACCTTC.

The chain recombines TRBV7-2 with TRBJ1-3; D call uncertain. There are 16 residues in the CDR3. Germline loops: CDR1 SGHTA, CDR2 FQGNSA. Trimming shortened V by 0 bases and J by 1 base, and 10 bases separated the two germline ends. The CDR3 region has the DNA TGTGCCAGCAGCTTAGCGCGGGTAGCTTCTGGAAACACCATATATTTT. Its translation: CASSLARVASGNTIYF.

This clone was seen a single time. This rearrangement joins TRBV6-5 to TRBJ1-1, with 9 nucleotides matching TRBD1. Germline CDR1 reads MNHEY; CDR2 reads SVGAGI. The V segment lost 4 bases and the J segment 3 bases; nucleotides outside the gene matches: 6. This CDR3 is built from 15 residues. The CDR3, as DNA: TGTGCCAGCAGTTTAAAGGGGACAGGGCACACTGAAGCTTTCTTT. The encoded protein is CASSLKGTGHTEAFF.

The chain recombines TRBV28 with TRBJ2-1; 14 nucleotides align to TRBD2. The junction had 5 bases not matched to a gene; V was cut back by 7 bases and J by 3 bases. Looked up from germline, CDR1 is MDHEN and CDR2 is SYDVKM. The CDR3 is made up of 16 amino acids. CDR3 in DNA: TGTGCCAGCATCTTAGGACTAGCGGGAGGCTACAATGAGCAGTTCTTC. Its translation is CASILGLAGGYNEQFF.